This T cell receptor (beta chain) emerged from a study of T cell responses to AZD1222 COVID-19 vaccine. Across the study: Pooling of second doses given at about 4 or about 12 weeks was done. The study, taken as a whole, reports: The breadth and depth of Spike-specific TCRs increased once two AZD1222 doses had been given.

Profiled with immunoSEQ multiplex PCR; TCRdb holds only in-frame clones, not every one. The sample contains approximately 140,000 clones, 89% of which appear only once. V gave up 8 bases and J gave up 6 bases; unmatched junction bases: 5. Germline CDR1 reads MNHEY; CDR2 reads SVGAGI. The CDR3 is 14 amino acids. With respect to this clone: Its target is unknown.

The TCR comes from an adult in good health. The material sequenced was peripheral blood, taken on day 0 of AZD1222 vaccination. The J gene is TRBJ2-2, the V gene TRBV6-5; 11 positions agree with TRBD2. The CDR3 sequence: CASRSGRASGELFF. The CDR3 nucleotides are TGTGCCAGCCGTAGCGGGAGGGCCTCCGGGGAGCTGTTTTTT.